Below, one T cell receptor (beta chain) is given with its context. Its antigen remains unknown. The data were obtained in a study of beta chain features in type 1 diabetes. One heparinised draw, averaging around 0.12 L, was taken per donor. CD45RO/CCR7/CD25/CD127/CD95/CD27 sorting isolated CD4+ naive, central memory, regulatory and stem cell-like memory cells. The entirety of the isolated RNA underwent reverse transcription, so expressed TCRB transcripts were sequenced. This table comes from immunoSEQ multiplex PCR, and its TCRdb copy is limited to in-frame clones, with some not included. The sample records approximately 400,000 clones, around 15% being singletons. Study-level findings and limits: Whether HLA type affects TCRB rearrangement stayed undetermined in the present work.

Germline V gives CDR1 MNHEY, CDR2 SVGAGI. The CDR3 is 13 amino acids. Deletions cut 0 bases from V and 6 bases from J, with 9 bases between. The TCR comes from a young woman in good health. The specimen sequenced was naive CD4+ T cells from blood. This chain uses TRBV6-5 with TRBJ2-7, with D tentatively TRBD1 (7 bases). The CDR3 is CASSYSQGGEQYF. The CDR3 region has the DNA TGTGCCAGCAGTTACTCCCAGGGGGGCGAGCAGTACTTC.